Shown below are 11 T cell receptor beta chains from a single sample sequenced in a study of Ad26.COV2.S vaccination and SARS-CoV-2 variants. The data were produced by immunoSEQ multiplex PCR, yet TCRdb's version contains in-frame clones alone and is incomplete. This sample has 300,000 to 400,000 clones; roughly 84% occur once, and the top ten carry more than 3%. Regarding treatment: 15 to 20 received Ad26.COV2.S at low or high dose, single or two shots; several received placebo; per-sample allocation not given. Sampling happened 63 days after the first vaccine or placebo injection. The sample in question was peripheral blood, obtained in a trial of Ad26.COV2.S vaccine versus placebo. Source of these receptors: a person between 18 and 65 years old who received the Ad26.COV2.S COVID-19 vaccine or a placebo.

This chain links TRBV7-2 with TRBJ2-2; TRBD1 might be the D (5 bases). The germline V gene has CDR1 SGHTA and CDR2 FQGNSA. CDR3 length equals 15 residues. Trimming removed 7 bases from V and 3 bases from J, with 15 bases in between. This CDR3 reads CASTIGWGDTGELFF. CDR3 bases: TGTGCCAGCACCATTGGCTGGGGCGACACCGGGGAGCTGTTTTTT.

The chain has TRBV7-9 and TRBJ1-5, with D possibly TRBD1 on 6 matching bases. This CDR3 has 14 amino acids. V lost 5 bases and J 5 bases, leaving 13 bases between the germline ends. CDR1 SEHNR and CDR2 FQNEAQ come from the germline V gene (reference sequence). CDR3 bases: TGTGCCAGCAGCCCTGGACAGAATTATCAGCCCCAGCATTTT. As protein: CASSPGQNYQPQHF. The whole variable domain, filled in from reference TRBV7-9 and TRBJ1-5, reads DTGVSQNPRHKITKRGQNVTFRCDPISEHNRLYWYRQTLGQGPEFLTYFQNEAQLEKSRLLSDRFSAERPKGSFSTLEIQRTEQGDSAMYLCASSPGQNYQPQHFGDGTRLSIL.

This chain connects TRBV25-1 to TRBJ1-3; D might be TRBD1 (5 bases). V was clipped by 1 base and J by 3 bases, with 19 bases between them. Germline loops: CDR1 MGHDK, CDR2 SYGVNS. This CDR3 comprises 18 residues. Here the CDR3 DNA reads TGTGCCAGCAGTGAATCATGGGGCGAGGGGAGACTTGGAAACACCATATATTTT. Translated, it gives CASSESWGEGRLGNTIYF. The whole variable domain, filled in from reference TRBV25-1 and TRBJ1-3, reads EADIYQTPRYLVIGTGKKITLECSQTMGHDKMYWYQQDPGMELHLIHYSYGVNSTEKGDLSSESTVSRIRTEHFPLTLESARPSHTSQYLCASSESWGEGRLGNTIYFGEGSWLTVV.

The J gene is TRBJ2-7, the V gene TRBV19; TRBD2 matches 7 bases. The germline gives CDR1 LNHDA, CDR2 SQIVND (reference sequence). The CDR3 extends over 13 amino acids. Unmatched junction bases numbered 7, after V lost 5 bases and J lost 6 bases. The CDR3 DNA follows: TGTGCCAGTAGTGGGCTAGCGGAGCTCGAGCAGTACTTC. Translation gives CASSGLAELEQYF.

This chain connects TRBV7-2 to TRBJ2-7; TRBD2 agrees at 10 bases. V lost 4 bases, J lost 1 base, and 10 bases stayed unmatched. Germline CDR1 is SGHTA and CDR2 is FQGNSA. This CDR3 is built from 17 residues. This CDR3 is CASSSHTSGATSYEQYF. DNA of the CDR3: TGTGCCAGCAGCTCGCATACTAGCGGGGCGACATCCTACGAGCAGTACTTC.

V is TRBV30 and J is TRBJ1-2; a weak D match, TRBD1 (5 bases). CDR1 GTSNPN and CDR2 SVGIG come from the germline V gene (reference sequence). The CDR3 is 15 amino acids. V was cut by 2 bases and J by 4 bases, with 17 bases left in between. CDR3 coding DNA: TGTGCCTGGAGTTTTGGGTCCGGGGGAATCTATGGCTACACCTTC. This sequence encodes CAWSFGSGGIYGYTF.

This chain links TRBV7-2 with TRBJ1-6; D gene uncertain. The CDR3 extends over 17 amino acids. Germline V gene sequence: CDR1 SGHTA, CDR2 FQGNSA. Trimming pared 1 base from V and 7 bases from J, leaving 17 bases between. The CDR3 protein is CASSLEAPGEGNSPLHF. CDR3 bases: TGTGCCAGCAGCTTAGAGGCCCCCGGGGAGGGAAATTCACCCCTCCACTTT. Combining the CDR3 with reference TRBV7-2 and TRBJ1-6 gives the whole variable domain GAGVSQSPSNKVTEKGKDVELRCDPISGHTALYWYRQSLGQGLEFLIYFQGNSAPDKSGLPSDRFSAERTGGSVSTLTIQRTQQEDSAVYLCASSLEAPGEGNSPLHFGNGTRLTVT.

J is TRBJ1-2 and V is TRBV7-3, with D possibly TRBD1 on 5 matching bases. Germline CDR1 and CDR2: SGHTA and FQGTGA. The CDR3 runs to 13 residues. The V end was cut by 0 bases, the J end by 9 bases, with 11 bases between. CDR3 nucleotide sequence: TGTGCCAGCAGCTTAACGAGCGGGGGAAGCTACACCTTC. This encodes CASSLTSGGSYTF.

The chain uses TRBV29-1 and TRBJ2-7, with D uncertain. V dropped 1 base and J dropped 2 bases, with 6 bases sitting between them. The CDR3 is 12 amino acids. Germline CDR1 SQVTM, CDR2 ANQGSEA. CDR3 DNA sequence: TGCAGCGTTGAAGTCAAGGCCTACGAGCAGTACTTC. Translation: CSVEVKAYEQYF.

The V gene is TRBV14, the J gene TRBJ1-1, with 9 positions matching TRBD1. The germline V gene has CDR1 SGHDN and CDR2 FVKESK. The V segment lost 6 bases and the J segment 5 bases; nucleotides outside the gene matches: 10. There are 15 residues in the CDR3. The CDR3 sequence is CASRGQGGVKTEAFF. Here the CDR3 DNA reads TGTGCCAGCAGGGGACAGGGAGGGGTTAAGACTGAAGCTTTCTTT.

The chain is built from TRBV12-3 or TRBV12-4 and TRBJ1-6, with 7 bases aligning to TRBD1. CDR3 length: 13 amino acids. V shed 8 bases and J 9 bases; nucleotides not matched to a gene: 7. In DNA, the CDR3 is TGTGCCAGCGGGACGACAGGGACTTCACCCCTCCACTTT. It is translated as CASGTTGTSPLHF.